The text below deals with one T cell receptor beta chain. Its matching antigen is unknown. The data were obtained in a study of T cell responses to AZD1222 COVID-19 vaccine. Study information: Second-dose intervals near 4 or 12 weeks were combined. Study-wide results and caveats: Dominant CD4 TCR responses targeted spike regions 160-218 and 743-854.

The length of the CDR3 is 13 residues. V was shortened by 4 bases and J by 7 bases, with 8 bases between the two germline ends. CDR1 and CDR2 from the germline V gene are SGHNT and YENEEA. The repertoire was sequenced with immunoSEQ multiplex PCR; TCRdb's copy has only in-frame clones and lacks some. Of 130,000 to 150,000 clones listed, 90% are singletons. Sequences were derived from peripheral blood, sampled on day 0 of AZD1222 vaccination. This chain joins TRBV11-3 and TRBJ1-6; the D is unclear. This clonotype was obtained from an adult in good health. The CDR3, as DNA: TGTGCCAGCAGCTCCCACCCGAATTCACCCCTCCACTTT. It codes for CASSSHPNSPLHF. The whole variable domain, remainder taken from reference TRBV11-3 and TRBJ1-6, is EAGVVQSPRYKIIEKKQPVAFWCNPISGHNTLYWYLQNLGQGPELLIRYENEEAVDDSQLPKDRFSAERLKGVDSTLKIQPAELGDSAVYLCASSSHPNSPLHFGNGTRLTVT.